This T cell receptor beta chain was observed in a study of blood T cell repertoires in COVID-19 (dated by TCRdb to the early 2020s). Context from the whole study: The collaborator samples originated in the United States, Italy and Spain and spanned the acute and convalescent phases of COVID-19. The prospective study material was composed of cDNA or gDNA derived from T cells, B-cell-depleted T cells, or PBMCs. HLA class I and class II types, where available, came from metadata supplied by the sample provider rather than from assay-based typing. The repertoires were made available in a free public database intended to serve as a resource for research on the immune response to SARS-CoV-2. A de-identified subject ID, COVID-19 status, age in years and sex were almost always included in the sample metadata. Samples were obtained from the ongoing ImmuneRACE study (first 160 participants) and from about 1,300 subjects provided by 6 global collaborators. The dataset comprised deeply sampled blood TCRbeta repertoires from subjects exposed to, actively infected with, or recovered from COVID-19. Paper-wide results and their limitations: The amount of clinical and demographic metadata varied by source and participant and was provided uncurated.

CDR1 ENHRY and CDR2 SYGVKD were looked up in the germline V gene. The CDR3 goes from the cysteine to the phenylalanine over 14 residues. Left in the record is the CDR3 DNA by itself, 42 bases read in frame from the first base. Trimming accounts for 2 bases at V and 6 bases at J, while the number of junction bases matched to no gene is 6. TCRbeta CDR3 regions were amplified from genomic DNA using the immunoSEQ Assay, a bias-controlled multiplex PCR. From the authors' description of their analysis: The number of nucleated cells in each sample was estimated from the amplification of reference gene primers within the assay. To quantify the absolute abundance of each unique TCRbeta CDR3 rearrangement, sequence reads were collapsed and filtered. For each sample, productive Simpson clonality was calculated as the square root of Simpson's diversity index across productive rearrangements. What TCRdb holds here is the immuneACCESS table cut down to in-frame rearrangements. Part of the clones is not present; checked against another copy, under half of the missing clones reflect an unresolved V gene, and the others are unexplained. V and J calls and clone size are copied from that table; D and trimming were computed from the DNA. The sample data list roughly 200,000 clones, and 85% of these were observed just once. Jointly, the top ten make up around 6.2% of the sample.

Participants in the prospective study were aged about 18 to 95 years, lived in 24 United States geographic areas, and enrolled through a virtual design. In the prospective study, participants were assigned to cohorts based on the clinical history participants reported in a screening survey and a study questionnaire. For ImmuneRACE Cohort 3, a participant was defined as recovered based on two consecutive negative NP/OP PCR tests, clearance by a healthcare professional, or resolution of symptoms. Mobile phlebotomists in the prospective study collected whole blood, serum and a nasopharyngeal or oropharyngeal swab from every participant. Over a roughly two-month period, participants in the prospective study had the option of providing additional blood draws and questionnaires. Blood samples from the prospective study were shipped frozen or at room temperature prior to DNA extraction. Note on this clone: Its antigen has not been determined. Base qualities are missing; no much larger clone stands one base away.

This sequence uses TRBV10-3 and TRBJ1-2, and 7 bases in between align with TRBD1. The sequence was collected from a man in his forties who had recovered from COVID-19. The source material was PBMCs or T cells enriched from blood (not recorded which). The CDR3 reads CAISEKRQGHGYTF. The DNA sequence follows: TGTGCCATCAGTGAGAAGAGACAGGGACATGGCTACACCTTC.